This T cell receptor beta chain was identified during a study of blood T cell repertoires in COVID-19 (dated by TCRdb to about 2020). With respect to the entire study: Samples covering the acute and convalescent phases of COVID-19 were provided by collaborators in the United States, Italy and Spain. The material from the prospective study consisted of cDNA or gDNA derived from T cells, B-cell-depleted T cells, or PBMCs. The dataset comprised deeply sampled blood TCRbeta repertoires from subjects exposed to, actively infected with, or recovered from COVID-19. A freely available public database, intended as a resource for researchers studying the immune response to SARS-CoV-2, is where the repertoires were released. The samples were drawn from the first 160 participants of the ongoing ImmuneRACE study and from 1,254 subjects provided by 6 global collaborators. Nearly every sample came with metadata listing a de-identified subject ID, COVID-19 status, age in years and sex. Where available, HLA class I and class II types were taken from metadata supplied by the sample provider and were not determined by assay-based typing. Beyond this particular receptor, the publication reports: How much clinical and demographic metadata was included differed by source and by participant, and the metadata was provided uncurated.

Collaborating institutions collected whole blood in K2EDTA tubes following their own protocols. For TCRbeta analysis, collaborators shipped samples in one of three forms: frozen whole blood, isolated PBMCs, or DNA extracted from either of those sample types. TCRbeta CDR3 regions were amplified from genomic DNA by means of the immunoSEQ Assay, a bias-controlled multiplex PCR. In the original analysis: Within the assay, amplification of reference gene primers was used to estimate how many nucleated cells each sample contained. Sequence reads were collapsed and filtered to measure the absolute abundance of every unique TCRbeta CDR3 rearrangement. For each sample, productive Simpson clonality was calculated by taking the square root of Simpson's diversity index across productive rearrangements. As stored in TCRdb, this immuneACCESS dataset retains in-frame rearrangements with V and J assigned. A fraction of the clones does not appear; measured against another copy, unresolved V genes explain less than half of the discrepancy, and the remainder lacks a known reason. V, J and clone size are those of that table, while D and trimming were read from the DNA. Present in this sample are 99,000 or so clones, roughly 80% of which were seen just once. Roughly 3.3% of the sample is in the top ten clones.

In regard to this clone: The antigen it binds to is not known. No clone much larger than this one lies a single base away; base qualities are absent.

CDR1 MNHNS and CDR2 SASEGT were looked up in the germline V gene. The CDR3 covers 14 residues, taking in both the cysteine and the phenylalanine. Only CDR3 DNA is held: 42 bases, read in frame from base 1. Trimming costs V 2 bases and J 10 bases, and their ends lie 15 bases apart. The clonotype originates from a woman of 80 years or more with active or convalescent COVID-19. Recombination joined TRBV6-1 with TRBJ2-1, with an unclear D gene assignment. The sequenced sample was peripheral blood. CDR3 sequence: CASSEFRLVDEQFF. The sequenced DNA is TGTGCCAGCAGTGAATTTCGCCTAGTTGACGAGCAGTTCTTC.